This T cell receptor (beta chain) was captured in a study of regulatory T cells in long-lasting Graves disease (dated by TCRdb to about 2021). Background for the entire study: Persistent Graves' disease was defined as antithyroid drug treatment for over 5 years with persistently positive TSH receptor autoantibodies. Patients with persistent Graves' disease were compared with patients with newly diagnosed Graves' disease using TCR sequencing and RNA sequencing of peripheral blood. The study was registered as a clinical trial and conducted in China. A total of approximately 35 samples underwent TCR sequencing: about 13 from persistent and roughly 20 from newly diagnosed Graves' disease patients. Persistent Graves' disease patients in the clinical cohort had taken antithyroid drugs for roughly ten years on average.

This clonotype was seen at least ten times. Its antigen has not been determined. The record has no base qualities; no much larger clone is one base away. The label giving this sample's time point can be read as: persistent/refractory GD, antithyroid drugs over 5 years with positive TRAb. RNA was extracted from PBMCs in TRIzol for both TCR sequencing and RNA sequencing. The diagnosis of Graves' disease followed American Thyroid Association guidelines. Patients for the study were recruited at an endocrinology department in Xi'an, China. From each patient, around 8.3 milliliters of peripheral blood was collected into an EDTA anticoagulant tube. Ficoll Paque Plus density gradient separation was used to isolate PBMCs, and no further T cell sorting was done. An Agilent 2100 Bioanalyzer and agarose gel were used to check RNA quality, and a NanoDrop 2000 was used to measure RNA concentration. From a lookup of the germline V gene, CDR1 and CDR2 are SNHLY and FYNNEI. V and J are truncated by 8 bases and 5 bases respectively, leaving an intervening sequence of 12 bases. From the cysteine up to the phenylalanine, the CDR3 has a length of 12 residues. Of all the DNA, just the CDR3 is kept, 36 bases in frame from base 1.

Library creation used multiplex PCR. The data were produced on an Illumina HiSeq 4000. CDR3 regions were amplified by Arm-PCR with iRepertoire HTBI primers to construct TCR beta libraries. Before sequencing, the PCR products went through gel purification. In the source study's methods: Gene usage analysis of CDR3 amino acid clonotypes used the 50 to 70 TRBV and around 13 TRBJ segments found across samples. COPE and FqMerger were used to merge the filtered high-quality paired reads into contigs. BLAST was used to align contigs to IMGT TRBV, TRBD and TRBJ reference genes, with CDR3 defined following IMGT. Any clonotype with a frequency above 0.1% was counted as a highly expanded clone. Shannon entropy was used to measure repertoire diversity, and the Gini coefficient was used to measure V-J evenness. A clonotype was considered public if more than one individual shared it. The raw public data were reprocessed by TCRdb itself: fastp quality trimming at Q25, MiXCR clonotype calling, in-frame beta chains only. Every entry covers one CDR3 protein and lists the most common genes and DNA from its rows. TCRdb, not the original authors, processed these V and J calls. This sample is represented by roughly 400,000 distinct CDR3 sequences; roughly 21% of them were singletons. The ten largest clones take up 14% of the sample.

Findings and caveats that apply to the study as a whole: Only peripheral blood was studied, because thyroid tissue, the primary lesion, was inaccessible. Sequencing and analysis were restricted to the TCR beta chain. As a limitation, the authors acknowledged that the small sample size may reduce accuracy. Compared with newly diagnosed patients, persistent Graves' disease patients had lower TCR Shannon entropy and fewer highly expanded clones, which suggests clonal expansion. Patients with persistent disease shared more public clonotypes (around 3,000) than newly diagnosed patients did (about 1,000). Preferential use of TRBV28, TRBJ1-2 and TRBJ2-5 was observed in persistent disease, whereas TRBV20-1 and TRBJ2-1 were favored in newly diagnosed disease.

The starting material was peripheral blood mononuclear cells (PBMCs), obtained when the disease was refractory, from a patient treated with antithyroid drugs. The sequence joins TRBV2 to TRBJ2-5; TRBD2 could be the D gene, as 6 bases match. The receptor comes from a female donor with Graves disease. The CDR3 has the sequence CASGGRGETQYF. The sequence in DNA is TGTGCCAGCGGAGGGCGGGGCGAGACCCAGTACTTC.